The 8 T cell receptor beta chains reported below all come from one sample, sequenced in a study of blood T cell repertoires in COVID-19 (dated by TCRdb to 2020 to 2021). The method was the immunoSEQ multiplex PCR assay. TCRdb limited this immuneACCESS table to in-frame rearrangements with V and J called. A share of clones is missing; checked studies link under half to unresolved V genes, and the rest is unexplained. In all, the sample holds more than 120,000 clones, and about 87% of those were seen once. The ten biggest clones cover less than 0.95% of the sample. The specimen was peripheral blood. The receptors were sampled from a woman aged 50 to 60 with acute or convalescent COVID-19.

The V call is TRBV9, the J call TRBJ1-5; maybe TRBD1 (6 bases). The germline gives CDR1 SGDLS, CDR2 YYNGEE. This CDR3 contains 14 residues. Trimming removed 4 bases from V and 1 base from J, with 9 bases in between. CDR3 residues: CASSPGGSNQPQHF. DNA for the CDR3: TGTGCCAGCAGCCCGGGGGGCAGCAATCAGCCCCAGCATTTT.

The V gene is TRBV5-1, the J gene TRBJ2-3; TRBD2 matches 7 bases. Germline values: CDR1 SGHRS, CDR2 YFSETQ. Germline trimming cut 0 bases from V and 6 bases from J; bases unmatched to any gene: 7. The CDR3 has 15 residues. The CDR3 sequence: CASSLGGGTGDTQYF. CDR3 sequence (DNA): TGCGCCAGCAGCTTGGGCGGGGGAACGGGTGATACGCAGTATTTT. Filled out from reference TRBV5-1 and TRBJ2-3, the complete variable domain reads KAGVTQTPRYLIKTRGQQVTLSCSPISGHRSVSWYQQTPGQGLQFLFEYFSETQRNKGNFPGRFSGRQFSNSRSEMNVSTLELGDSALYLCASSLGGGTGDTQYFGPGTRLTVL.

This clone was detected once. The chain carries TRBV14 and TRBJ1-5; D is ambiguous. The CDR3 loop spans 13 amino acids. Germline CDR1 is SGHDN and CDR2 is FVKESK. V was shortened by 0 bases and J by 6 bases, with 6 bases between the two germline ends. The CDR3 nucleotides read TGTGCCAGCAGCCAAGATGGGCTTCAGCCCCAGCATTTT. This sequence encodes CASSQDGLQPQHF.

The CDR3 nucleotides are TGTGCCAGTAAACAGCGGGAACAAGAGACCCAGTACTTC. Its translation is CASKQREQETQYF. J is TRBJ2-5 and V is TRBV19, with TRBD2 matching 7 bases. CDR1 LNHDA and CDR2 SQIVND come from the germline V gene (reference sequence). This CDR3 region has 13 residues. The V segment lost 7 bases and the J segment 2 bases; nucleotides outside the gene matches: 4.

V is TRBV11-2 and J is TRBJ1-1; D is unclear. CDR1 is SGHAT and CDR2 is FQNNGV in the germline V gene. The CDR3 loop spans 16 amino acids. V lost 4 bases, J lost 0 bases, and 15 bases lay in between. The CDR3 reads CASSSTTGIVNTEAFF. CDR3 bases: TGTGCCAGCAGCTCAACCACCGGGATTGTGAACACTGAAGCTTTCTTT.

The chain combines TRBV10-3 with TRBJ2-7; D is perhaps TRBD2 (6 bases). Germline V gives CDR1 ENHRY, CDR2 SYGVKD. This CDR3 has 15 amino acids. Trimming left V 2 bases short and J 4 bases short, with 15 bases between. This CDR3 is CAISEGGGTRYEQYF. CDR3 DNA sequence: TGTGCCATCAGTGAGGGTGGGGGGACCAGGTACGAGCAGTACTTC.

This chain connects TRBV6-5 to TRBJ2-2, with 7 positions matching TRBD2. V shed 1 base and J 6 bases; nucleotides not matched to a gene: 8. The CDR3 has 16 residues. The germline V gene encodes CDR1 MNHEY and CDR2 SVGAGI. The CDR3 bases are TGTGCCAGCAGTTACTGGGGCGGGAGTAGAGCCGGGGAGCTGTTTTTT. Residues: CASSYWGGSRAGELFF.

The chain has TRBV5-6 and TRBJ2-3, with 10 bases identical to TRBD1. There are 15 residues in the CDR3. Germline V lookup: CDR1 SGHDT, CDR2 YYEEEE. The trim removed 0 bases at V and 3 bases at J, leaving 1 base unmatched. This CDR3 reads CASSLGTGGTDTQYF. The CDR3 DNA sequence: TGTGCCAGCAGCTTGGGGACAGGGGGTACAGATACGCAGTATTTT.